This is a list of T cell receptor beta chains from one sample in a study of T cell responses to AZD1222 COVID-19 vaccine. Sequencing used immunoSEQ multiplex PCR; TCRdb keeps in-frame clones, though not all of them. The sample contains some 150,000 clones, 75% to 90% of which appear only once. Sample: peripheral blood, taken 28 days after the second dose of the MenACWY control vaccine. These receptors were obtained from an adult who received the MenACWY meningococcal vaccine as a control. The CDR3 runs from the conserved cysteine through the conserved F or W. D genes are given only for firm matches. A row's size may be missing; if present it is once, few, many or a size class.

D,V,size,J,DNA,CDR3
TRBD2,TRBV18,-,TRBJ2-3,TGTGCCAGCTCACCGGCGGGGGCAGATACGCAGTATTTT,CASSPAGADTQYF
TRBD2,TRBV28,-,TRBJ2-3,TGTGCCAGCAGTTTTCCGAGACTAGCGGGAGAGAGGGAGAAAGATACGCAGTATTTT,CASSFPRLAGEREKDTQYF
-,TRBV30,-,TRBJ2-7,TGTGCCTGGAAAGGGTTGGCCTACGAGCAGTACTTC,CAWKGLAYEQYF
-,TRBV30,-,TRBJ2-7,TGTGCCTGGACCAAGGGGAAATACGAGCAGTACTTC,CAWTKGKYEQYF
TRBD1,TRBV7-3,-,TRBJ2-7,TGTGCCAGCAGCTTCCCCGGGACAGCGTCCTACGAGCAGTACTTC,CASSFPGTASYEQYF
-,TRBV6-5,-,TRBJ1-2,TGTGCCAGCAGGCAATTCCGGGGCTACACCTTC,CASRQFRGYTF
TRBD1,TRBV7-3,-,TRBJ2-2,TGTGCCAGCAGCCTCTCGGACAGGGAGACCGGGGAGCTGTTTTTT,CASSLSDRETGELFF
TRBD1,TRBV3-1/TRBV3-2,once,TRBJ1-1,TGTGCCAGCAGCCCAATTCCGGGACAGGGGTCGACTGAAGCTTTCTTT,CASSPIPGQGSTEAFF
-,TRBV6-2/TRBV6-3,-,TRBJ1-2,TGTGCCAGCAGTCGCCAGGGGTGGAATGGCTACACCTTC,CASSRQGWNGYTF
-,TRBV11-2,-,TRBJ1-1,TGTGCCACCGCGGGGGATATGAACACTGAAGCTTTCTTT,CATAGDMNTEAFF
-,TRBV29-1,-,TRBJ1-1,TGCAGCGCTACACCGGGACGTAGCACTGAAGCTTTCTTT,CSATPGRSTEAFF
-,TRBV28,-,TRBJ1-4,TGTGCCAGCAGTAATACCGGGGGTGGTAATGAAAAACTGTTTTTT,CASSNTGGGNEKLFF
-,TRBV11-2,once,TRBJ2-7,TGTGCCAGCAGCTTATCCCTAGCCGGACTCTACGAGCAGTACTTC,CASSLSLAGLYEQYF
-,TRBV11-1,-,TRBJ2-5,TGTGCCAGCAGCTTAGGGACAATTGAACAAGAGACCCAGTACTTC,CASSLGTIEQETQYF
-,TRBV3-1/TRBV3-2,-,TRBJ2-1,TGTGCCAGCAGCCAAGTTATGGCGGAGTACAATGAGCAGTTCTTC,CASSQVMAEYNEQFF
-,TRBV28,-,TRBJ2-3,TGTGCCAGCAGTTTCATTTCCATTAGCCTCCCAGATACGCAGTATTTT,CASSFISISLPDTQYF
-,TRBV20-1,-,TRBJ2-5,TGCAGTGCTAGTCGTAGGGCTCAAGAGACCCAGTACTTC,CSASRRAQETQYF
-,TRBV7-8,-,TRBJ2-7,TGTGCCAGCAGCTTAGTTCAGGTTTCCGAGCAGTACTTC,CASSLVQVSEQYF
-,TRBV6-1,-,TRBJ1-5,TGTGCCAGCAGTGAAACCCCCGGACGGAATCAGCCCCAGCATTTT,CASSETPGRNQPQHF
-,TRBV28,once,TRBJ1-2,TGTGCCAGCAGTCCCTCTTCCTATGGCTACACCTTC,CASSPSSYGYTF
-,TRBV20-1,-,TRBJ1-4,TGCAGCTCCCCGGTGGGGGAAAAACTGTTTTTT,CSSPVGEKLFF
-,TRBV28,-,TRBJ2-1,TGTGCCAGCAGCCTTCGGGGAACAATTTACAATGAGCAGTTCTTC,CASSLRGTIYNEQFF
TRBD1,TRBV27,-,TRBJ1-5,TGTGCCAGCAGTTTATCACGTCAGGGGACAGGGCAGCCCCAGCATTTT,CASSLSRQGTGQPQHF
-,TRBV5-4,-,TRBJ1-3,TGTGCCAGCAGCGTAGGGAGTGGAGGCGGAAACACCATATATTTT,CASSVGSGGGNTIYF
-,TRBV27,-,TRBJ2-7,TGTGCCAGCAGTTTACTAGACAGCTCCTACGAGCAGTACTTC,CASSLLDSSYEQYF
-,TRBV7-9,-,TRBJ2-2,TGTGCCTCCGACAGGGAGGACACCGGGGAGCTGTTTTTT,CASDREDTGELFF
-,TRBV30,few,TRBJ1-5,TGTGCCTGGGGGAGTTTGGGATCGGACCAGCCCCAGCATTTT,CAWGSLGSDQPQHF
-,TRBV18,-,TRBJ1-4,TGTGCCAGCTCACCAAAGGGAGCGGGGGTCTCCAATGAAAAACTGTTTTTT,CASSPKGAGVSNEKLFF
-,TRBV4-1,-,TRBJ2-1,TGCGCCAGCAGCCAAGGGGTCCTGGGCACAACTGGAGAGCAGTTCTTC,CASSQGVLGTTGEQFF
-,TRBV7-3,-,TRBJ2-2,TGTGCCAGCAGCGCCCAGCAGGGTTCGGTCACCGGGGAGCTGTTTTTT,CASSAQQGSVTGELFF
TRBD1,TRBV19,-,TRBJ2-7,TGTGCCAGTAGAAGTCACCTGACAGGGGTATACTACGAGCAGTACTTC,CASRSHLTGVYYEQYF